This T cell receptor (beta chain) was observed in a study of blood T cell repertoires in COVID-19. At the level of the study: Researchers got acute and convalescent COVID-19 samples from the United States, Italy and Spain. PBMCs, B-cell-depleted T cells, or T cells provided the cDNA or gDNA that made up the material.

In germline, CDR1 is SQVTM, CDR2 ANQGSEA. The CDR3 is 12 residues long. With 3 bases clipped from V and 7 bases from J, the junction kept 4 bases outside the gene matches. The repertoire was sequenced with immunoSEQ multiplex PCR; TCRdb's copy has only in-frame clones and lacks some. The sample shows about 120,000 clones, about 89% of them seen only once. This chain uses TRBV29-1 with TRBJ1-1, with TRBD1 identical over 8 bases. This clonotype was sampled from a woman in her 70s with acute or convalescent COVID-19. Specimen: peripheral blood. DNA of the CDR3: TGCAGCGTTGATCCAGGGGGCAATGAAGCTTTCTTT. The encoded protein is CSVDPGGNEAFF.